Below are 4 T cell receptor beta chains sequenced from a single sample in a study of T cell responses to AZD1222 COVID-19 vaccine. Measured with immunoSEQ multiplex PCR; TCRdb has only the in-frame clones, and not every one. This sample has roughly 140,000 clones; about 95% occur once, and the top ten carry over 0.95%. Specimen: peripheral blood, collected on day 0 of AZD1222 vaccination. These receptors were taken from an adult in good health.

The chain is built from TRBV27 and TRBJ2-1, with 7 bases matching TRBD1. V was clipped by 4 bases and J by 5 bases; unmatched bases: 8. The CDR3 totals 15 residues. Germline assignment: CDR1 MNHEY and CDR2 SMNVEV (reference sequence). The chain's CDR3 is CASSSPGQSNNEQFF. The CDR3 DNA is TGTGCCAGCAGTTCTCCGGGACAGTCAAACAATGAGCAGTTCTTC.

CDR3 sequence reads: CASSATQGAAAFF. The DNA for the CDR3 is TGTGCCAGCAGTGCCACGCAGGGTGCGGCAGCTTTCTTT. The genes are TRBV2 and TRBJ1-1; maybe TRBD1 (5 bases). CDR1 is SNHLY and CDR2 is FYNNEI in the germline V gene. The CDR3 has 13 amino acids. V shed 4 bases and J shed 10 bases, with 16 bases lying between them.

The genes are TRBV5-6 and TRBJ2-5; D might be TRBD1 or TRBD2, each matching 6 bases. This CDR3 is built from 13 residues. From germline, CDR1 is SGHDT and CDR2 YYEEEE. V was cut by 3 bases and J by 1 base, with 7 bases left in between. CDR3 protein: CASSWGAQETQYF. Written as DNA, the CDR3 is TGTGCCAGCAGCTGGGGGGCCCAAGAGACCCAGTACTTC.

The chain is built from TRBV20-1 and TRBJ1-5; D is perhaps TRBD1 (5 bases). Germline V gives CDR1 DFQATT, CDR2 SNEGSKA (reference sequence). This CDR3 is built from 15 residues. V lost 3 bases and J lost 5, with 17 bases in between. CDR3 nucleotides: TGCAGTGCTAGTAGGGGTCGGCCGGGGGATCAGCCCCAGCATTTT. This gives the protein CSASRGRPGDQPQHF.